This TCR beta chain was identified during a study of blood T cell repertoires in COVID-19. Across the study: Sources were T cells, B-cell-depleted T cells, or PBMCs; the material itself was cDNA or gDNA.

CDR1 is LNHDA, CDR2 SQIVND, per germline (reference sequence). The CDR3 totals 14 residues. Trimming removed 5 bases from V and 9 bases from J, with 17 bases in between. Original methodology: From reference gene primer amplification, estimates of nucleated cell counts were derived. The protocol was immunoSEQ multiplex PCR, while the TCRdb copy is restricted to in-frame clones and leaves out a portion. The V and J calls and the clone size are those of that table, but D and trimming were determined from the DNA. The sample records tens of thousands of clones, over 75% being singletons. The TCR comes from a human donor in a cohort sampled during active COVID-19. The sequenced sample consisted of peripheral blood. The chain employs TRBV19 and TRBJ1-5; no reliable D call. CDR3 residues: CASSEGGPRGPQHF. The CDR3 DNA is TGTGCCAGTAGTGAGGGAGGCCCAAGAGGGCCCCAGCATTTT.